This T cell receptor beta chain comes out of a study of human T cells and chemical hapten exposure. Findings and caveats of the study: Expanded TCRs formed significantly more large CDR3 similarity clusters than controls. The donors suffered from alopecia, so their immune response may not match that of healthy people.

The CDR3 loop spans 13 amino acids. CDR1 is DFQATT and CDR2 is SNEGSKA in the germline V gene (reference sequence). Trimming took off 3 bases at V and 4 bases at J, with 12 bases between the two ends. Indicated time point: patch test 1, 2 weeks after DPC sensitization. Stated treatment: therapeutic diphenylcyclopropenone sensitization with weekly scalp DPC. In regard to this clonotype: No antigen is known for it.

One entry per CDR3 protein results from TCRdb running MiXCR on the RACE reads. Of under 200,000 distinct CDR3 sequences listed, about 15% were seen once; the top ten hold about 1.7%. The origin of this receptor is a woman in her thirties with alopecia areata. Some clones in this sample may be carry-over from other donors' samples. The chain uses TRBV20-1 and TRBJ1-2; tentative D call: TRBD1 (5 bases). The sequenced sample was whole blood, obtained in connection with sensitization to the hapten diphenylcyclopropenone (DPC). The DNA of the CDR3 is TGCAGTGCTAGTTCGGGGGAGGCCTATGGCTACACCTTC. It encodes CSASSGEAYGYTF.